This T cell receptor beta chain appears in the sequencing data of a study of shared clonotypes between healthy human individuals. In the study overall: CD4 naive and memory got three plates each, CD8 naive two, CD8 memory one.

The study separated CD4+ cells into CD45RA+ naive and CD45RA-negative memory subsets. Per the germline V gene, CDR1 is MGHRA and CDR2 is YSYEKL. This CDR3 is built from 15 residues. Between the trimmed V and J ends, which lost 1 base and 11 bases, there was a span of 17 bases. Repertoires were generated with immunoSEQ multiplex PCR, while TCRdb's copy carries only in-frame clones and drops some. The sample records around 330,000 clones, approximately 79% being singletons. The specimen was memory CD4+ T cells sorted from blood. Subset denoted: CD45RA-negative fraction. This chain connects TRBV4-1 to TRBJ1-4; maybe TRBD1 (5 bases). The clonotype was recovered from a man aged 30-40 years in good health. CDR3 sequence reads: CASSQGEDTLKKLFF. The CDR3 bases are TGCGCCAGCAGCCAAGGAGAGGACACTCTCAAGAAACTGTTTTTT.